These 14 T cell receptor beta chains originate from one sample sequenced in a study of beta chain features in type 1 diabetes. The study's findings and limits: A moderate, significant TCRB CDR3 shortening appeared in type 1 diabetes across four CD4+ subsets.

For these receptors, no antigen is known. The sequenced template was cDNA made from the entire isolated RNA. Here immunoSEQ multiplex PCR was the method, and the copy in TCRdb shows in-frame clones only, minus some. The table records a few hundred thousand clones, less than 15% of them present only once. Specimen: naive CD4+ T cells from blood. These receptors were taken from a woman aged 18-35 years with type 1 diabetes.

This clone was seen a few times. The rearrangement links TRBV5-1 to TRBJ1-1; 10 bases map to TRBD1. The V segment lost 3 bases and the J segment 2 bases; nucleotides outside the gene matches: 7. Germline V CDR1 and CDR2: SGHRS, YFSETQ. The CDR3 is 16 residues long. For the CDR3, the DNA is TGCGCCAGCAGCTCAGACAGGGGGCAAGGAAACACTGAAGCTTTCTTT. It translates to CASSSDRGQGNTEAFF.

This clone appeared a few times. The chain employs TRBV9 and TRBJ2-3, with D perhaps matching TRBD2 (6 bases). With 0 bases removed from V and 6 bases from J, the gap between germline ends came to 11 bases. The CDR3 spans 14 residues. Germline V gene data show CDR1 as SGDLS and CDR2 as YYNGEE. CDR3 in amino acids: CASSVATSLDTQYF. For the CDR3, the DNA is TGTGCCAGCAGCGTAGCTACTAGCCTGGATACGCAGTATTTT.

The rearrangement joins TRBV9 to TRBJ2-5, with 10 bases fitting TRBD2. J was trimmed by 0 bases and V by 0 bases; bases with no gene match: 2. CDR3 length equals 16 residues. From germline, CDR1 is SGDLS and CDR2 YYNGEE. The CDR3 nucleotides are TGTGCCAGCAGCGTAGGAGCGGGGGGGTACCAAGAGACCCAGTACTTC. As protein: CASSVGAGGYQETQYF.

This clone has a handful of counts. V usage is TRBV9 and J usage is TRBJ2-3, with TRBD2 identical over 13 bases. J gave up 0 bases and V 3 bases, and 4 bases lay outside the gene matches. The germline V gene has CDR1 SGDLS and CDR2 YYNGEE. There are 17 residues in the CDR3. CDR3 bases: TGTGCCAGCAGCGGGACTAGCGGGAGCGCTAGCACAGATACGCAGTATTTT. It yields the protein CASSGTSGSASTDTQYF.

The chain links TRBV27 to TRBJ1-5, with a tentative D call TRBD1 (6 bases). There are 13 residues in the CDR3. CDR1 and CDR2 (germline): MNHEY, SMNVEV (reference sequence). The germline V and J ends were trimmed by 5 bases and 11 bases, with 16 bases remaining between them. The CDR3 region is CASSPTGSPAQHF. The CDR3 DNA is TGTGCCAGCAGTCCCACAGGGTCCCCAGCCCAGCATTTT.

The chain links TRBV14 to TRBJ2-7; maybe TRBD2 (5 bases). The CDR3 consists of 14 residues. V dropped 5 bases and J dropped 2 bases, with 13 bases sitting between them. Germline lookup yields CDR1 SGHDN and CDR2 FVKESK. CDR3 loop: CASSDWRVPYEQYF. CDR3 nucleotides: TGTGCCAGCAGCGACTGGCGGGTCCCCTACGAGCAGTACTTC.

A few counts support this clone. The gene calls are TRBV5-1 and TRBJ2-7; D remains ambiguous. The CDR3 length is 14 residues. Germline CDR1 and CDR2: SGHRS and YFSETQ. V was shortened by 4 bases and J by 3 bases, with 14 bases between the two germline ends. The CDR3 here is CASSDGVPDYEQYF. CDR3 DNA: TGCGCCAGCAGCGATGGAGTGCCGGACTACGAGCAGTACTTC.

Here the CDR3 reads CASSRGPINEKLFF. The CDR3 bases are TGCGCCAGCAGCCGGGGGCCGATTAATGAAAAACTGTTTTTT. The chain is built from TRBV4-1 and TRBJ1-4; D may be TRBD1 (6 bases). The ends were cut back, 4 bases at V and 4 bases at J, with 10 bases in the middle. In germline, CDR1 is MGHRA, CDR2 YSYEKL. CDR3 length: 14 residues.

The chain is built from TRBV7-9 and TRBJ2-7; the match to TRBD1 covers 12 bases. The junction had 3 bases not matched to a gene; V was cut back by 1 base and J by 5 bases. There are 15 residues in the CDR3. Germline lookup yields CDR1 SEHNR and CDR2 FQNEAQ (reference sequence). The CDR3 here is CASSLVGQGADEQYF. In DNA form, the CDR3 reads TGTGCCAGCAGCTTAGTGGGACAGGGGGCCGACGAGCAGTACTTC.

The chain is built from TRBV18 and TRBJ1-4; D is possibly TRBD1 (6 bases). Germline V CDR1 and CDR2: KGHSH, LQKENI. The CDR3 is 15 residues long. V lost 0 bases to trimming and J lost 5 bases, with 10 bases between them. CDR3 sequence: CASSPPTGLNEKLFF. Here the CDR3 DNA reads TGTGCCAGCTCACCACCGACAGGTTTAAATGAAAAACTGTTTTTT.

V is TRBV29-1 and J is TRBJ1-2; 7 positions match TRBD1. The CDR3 spans 14 residues. CDR1 and CDR2 from the germline V gene are SQVTM and ANQGSEA. V lost 6 bases, J lost 2 bases, and 9 bases stayed unmatched. The CDR3 protein is CSVPNGGGNYGYTF. As DNA, the CDR3 is TGCAGCGTCCCCAACGGAGGGGGCAACTATGGCTACACCTTC.

This clone was counted only a few times. This chain links TRBV18 with TRBJ2-1, with D possibly TRBD2 on 6 matching bases. Trimming pared 1 base from V and 0 bases from J, leaving 13 bases between. The CDR3 totals 17 residues. The germline V gene encodes CDR1 KGHSH and CDR2 LQKENI. CDR3 nucleotides: TGTGCCAGCTCACCACAGATGGTGCGGGACTCCTACAATGAGCAGTTCTTC. Translating gives CASSPQMVRDSYNEQFF.

V usage is TRBV11-3 and J usage is TRBJ2-1; D is uncertain. CDR1 is SGHNT, CDR2 YENEEA, per germline. Trimming stripped 5 bases from V and 0 bases from J, with 14 bases between. The CDR3 extends over 16 amino acids. CDR3 amino acids: CASSVGSSSSYNEQFF. The DNA for the CDR3 is TGTGCCAGCAGCGTAGGCTCTTCCAGCTCCTACAATGAGCAGTTCTTC.

This clone has only a few counts. The chain employs TRBV27 and TRBJ2-7; 9 bases line up with TRBD1. This CDR3 is built from 13 residues. Germline trimming cut 3 bases from V and 7 bases from J; bases unmatched to any gene: 4. The germline V gene has CDR1 MNHEY and CDR2 SMNVEV (reference sequence). The CDR3 loop reads CASSLGTGREQYV. DNA of the CDR3: TGTGCCAGCAGTTTGGGGACAGGGAGGGAGCAGTACGTC.